Below are 22 T cell receptor beta chains sequenced from a single sample in a study of CD4 and CD8 cells across lung adenocarcinoma regions. TCRdb re-derived calls from the PCR reads in MiXCR, one entry per CDR3 protein. Here the sample spans about 25,000 distinct CDR3 sequences, about 50% being singletons. Sample: CD8+ T cells from the center of a lung tumor. The receptors derive from a male donor with lung adenocarcinoma. The CD4 and CD8 labels of this study may be unreliable.

The table lists this clonotype with a few counts. The V gene is TRBV30, the J gene TRBJ1-4, with D uncertain. The length of the CDR3 is 11 residues. The V and J ends lost 5 bases and 11 bases respectively, with 12 bases between them. Germline V lookup: CDR1 GTSNPN, CDR2 SVGIG (reference sequence). The CDR3 is CAWGSRLKLFF. Here the CDR3 DNA reads TGTGCCTGGGGGTCCCGCCTTAAACTGTTTTTT.

This clonotype showed up many times. This rearrangement joins TRBV7-9 to TRBJ2-1; D call uncertain. The J call may be wrong; the DNA end is better matched by TRBJ2-7. The CDR3 has 13 amino acids. Germline V gives CDR1 SEHNR, CDR2 FQNEAQ (reference sequence). CDR3 DNA: TGTGCCAGCAGCTTATCGTACAGCTACGAGCAGTACTTC. Encoded protein: CASSLSYSYEQYF.

Within the sample, this clonotype is large. The J gene is TRBJ2-2, the V gene TRBV10-1; TRBD2 matches 16 bases. This CDR3 is 20 amino acids long. V was pared by 0 bases and J by 2 bases, with 6 bases of the junction left unmatched. Germline values: CDR1 WNHNN, CDR2 SYGVQD (reference sequence). CDR3 loop: CASSESSGLAGGPNTGELFF. CDR3 nucleotide sequence: TGCGCCAGCAGTGAGTCCTCGGGACTAGCGGGAGGGCCTAACACCGGGGAGCTGTTTTTT.

The V call is TRBV4-1, the J call TRBJ2-3; D remains ambiguous. The closer fit of TRBJ2-7 to the DNA end suggests the J call may be wrong. The CDR3 has 15 amino acids. Germline CDR1 MGHRA, CDR2 YSYEKL. In nucleotides, the CDR3 is TGCGCCAGGGGCCACGGCGGCGCCACCCAAGATACGCAGTACTTC. Residues: CARGHGGATQDTQYF.

This clonotype was counted between two and nine times. The gene calls are TRBV23-1 and TRBJ1-6; D not certain. TRBV23-1 is sorted into the ORF group, with uncertain function. V lost 7 bases, J lost 5 bases, and 12 bases lay in between. This CDR3 has 14 amino acids. In nucleotides, the CDR3 is TGCGCCAGCAATTCGGGGTTCGATAATTCACCCCTCCACTTT. Encoded protein: CASNSGFDNSPLHF.

This clonotype was found many times. The rearrangement joins TRBV6-5 to TRBJ1-2, with unresolved D. V gave up 6 bases and J gave up 0 bases, with 8 bases separating them. The CDR3 has 13 amino acids. Germline assignment: CDR1 MNHEY and CDR2 SVGAGI. In DNA, the CDR3 is TGTGCCAGCAGATCCACAGCTAACTATGGCTACACCTTC. Protein product: CASRSTANYGYTF.

This chain uses TRBV27 with TRBJ1-6; D unresolved. CDR1 is MNHEY and CDR2 is SMNVEV in the germline V gene (reference sequence). There are 13 residues in the CDR3. V was shortened by 9 bases and J by 10 bases, with 16 bases between the two germline ends. The CDR3 DNA reads as TGTGCCAGTCGCCCGTCCTCGGGGTCACCCCTCCACTTT. Protein sequence: CASRPSSGSPLHF.

This clonotype was seen repeatedly, ten times or more. V is TRBV27 and J is TRBJ1-6; TRBD1 is a possible D gene (6 bases). Germline V lookup: CDR1 MNHEY, CDR2 SMNVEV (reference sequence). V was trimmed by 3 bases and J by 7 bases, leaving 10 bases between them. The CDR3 is 14 residues long. The CDR3 region is CASSFLQGNSPLHF. In DNA form, the CDR3 reads TGTGCCAGCAGTTTCTTACAGGGAAATTCACCCCTCCACTTT.

This sequence joins TRBV14 and TRBJ2-1, with 8 bases matching TRBD2. The J call is in doubt because the DNA end fits TRBJ2-7 better. The germline gives CDR1 SGHDN, CDR2 FVKESK. This CDR3 is 14 amino acids long. CDR3: CASSQVSGAYEQYF. The CDR3 DNA is TGTGCCAGCAGCCAAGTTAGCGGGGCCTACGAGCAGTACTTC.

Comment on this clonotype: At one of its ends the junction is not consistent with the germline gene, which may arise from a read error. The rearrangement joins TRBV6-1 to TRBJ2-3; TRBD1 is a possible D gene (5 bases). Germline V lookup: CDR1 MNHNS, CDR2 SASEGT. There are 16 residues in the CDR3. The CDR3 sequence: CASSEAGPWAEDTQYF. CDR3 nucleotides: TGTGCCAGCAGTGAAGCGGGGCCGTGGGCCGAGGATACGCAGTATTTC.

By its share, this clonotype is medium-sized. This CDR3 is CASSLTETQYF. The CDR3 nucleotides are TGTGCCAGCAGCTTAACCGAGACCCAGTACTTC. This rearrangement joins TRBV7-2 to TRBJ2-1; D is ambiguous. The J call is in doubt because the DNA end fits TRBJ2-5 better. Per germline, CDR1 SGHTA and CDR2 FQGNSA. This CDR3 contains 11 residues.

A single count supports this clonotype. One junction end disagrees with the germline gene, perhaps due to a read error. This sequence joins TRBV10-2 and TRBJ2-4, with D perhaps matching TRBD2 (5 bases). Germline values: CDR1 WSHSY, CDR2 SAAADI. The CDR3 covers 14 residues. The DNA for the CDR3 is TGCGCGGGGAGCGTGGGCCGTGCCAAAAACACTCAGTACTTC. Translating gives CAGSVGRAKNTQYF.

This sequence joins TRBV6-1 and TRBJ2-7, with 8 bases aligning to TRBD1. In germline, CDR1 is MNHNS, CDR2 SASEGT. The ends lost 5 bases at V and 0 bases at J; junction bases unmatched: 9. The CDR3 consists of 16 residues. The CDR3 sequence: CASSPRTGFSSYEQYF. As DNA, the CDR3 is TGTGCCAGCAGTCCCCGGACAGGGTTTAGCTCCTACGAGCAGTACTTC.

The chain couples TRBV4-1 to TRBJ2-4; tentatively, D is TRBD1 or TRBD2 (5 bases each). V was trimmed by 1 base and J by 8 bases, leaving 21 bases between them. Per germline, CDR1 MGHRA and CDR2 YSYEKL. CDR3 length equals 17 residues. CDR3 region: CASSQVTGRWATDIQYF. For the CDR3, the DNA is TGCGCCAGCAGCCAAGTTACGGGGCGGTGGGCCACAGACATTCAGTACTTC.

This clonotype was detected many times. This rearrangement joins TRBV6-1 to TRBJ2-1; D gene ambiguous. The V gene's germline CDR1 is MNHNS and CDR2 SASEGT. The CDR3 length is 14 residues. V gave up 4 bases and J gave up 2 bases, with 9 bases separating them. CDR3 sequence (DNA): TGTGCCAGCAGTGCTAGGGTAACCTACAATGAGCAGTTCTTC. Protein sequence: CASSARVTYNEQFF.

The gene calls are TRBV6-1 and TRBJ2-6; D not certain. CDR1 MNHNS and CDR2 SASEGT come from the germline V gene. There are 14 residues in the CDR3. Trimming stripped 6 bases from V and 1 base from J, with 7 bases between. CDR3 nucleotide sequence: TGTGCCAGCAGGGAGCCGTCTGGGGCCAACGTCCTGACTTTC. This gives the protein CASREPSGANVLTF.

This clonotype is medium-sized by share. The genes are TRBV6-1 and TRBJ1-1; D ambiguous. The CDR3 is made up of 11 amino acids. CDR1 is MNHNS and CDR2 is SASEGT in the germline V gene. The germline V and J ends were trimmed by 10 bases and 9 bases, with 15 bases remaining between them. DNA for the CDR3: TGTGCCACCAAAGGGCCACTGCAAGCTTTCTTT. This sequence encodes CATKGPLQAFF.

The table lists this clonotype with a count of one. A much more abundant neighbour one base away suggests this may be a read error. This sequence joins TRBV6-1 and TRBJ1-5, with a weak D call TRBD1 (6 bases). Germline CDR1 is MNHNS and CDR2 is SASEGT. This CDR3 spans 11 amino acids. CDR3 bases: TGTGCCAACAGTGTACAGGGGCCCCAGCATTTT. This encodes CANSVQGPQHF.

This clonotype was found many times. V is TRBV27 and J is TRBJ2-4; TRBD1 is a possible D gene (5 bases). Trimming pared 5 bases from V and 9 bases from J, leaving 14 bases between. The CDR3 has 13 amino acids. CDR1 is MNHEY and CDR2 is SMNVEV in the germline V gene (reference sequence). The CDR3: CASSLAGKGIQYF. CDR3 bases: TGTGCCAGCAGTCTCGCAGGGAAGGGCATTCAGTACTTC.

In this sample, this clonotype turned up many times. The chain combines TRBV6-5 with TRBJ2-4; 11 positions match TRBD1. The trim removed 4 bases at V and 0 bases at J, leaving 2 bases unmatched. Germline V gives CDR1 MNHEY, CDR2 SVGAGI. The CDR3 has 16 residues. CDR3 in amino acids: CASSWDRGAAKNIQYF. The DNA for the CDR3 is TGTGCCAGCAGTTGGGACAGGGGGGCAGCCAAAAACATTCAGTACTTC.

This clonotype appeared once. The chain carries TRBV6-1 and TRBJ2-2; D may match TRBD1 or TRBD2 (5 bases each). The DNA end lines up better with TRBJ2-3; the J call may be wrong. CDR1 is MNHNS and CDR2 is SASEGT in the germline V gene. The CDR3 covers 15 residues. The CDR3, as DNA: TGTGCCAGCGGCGGACGGGCTGTTGGGACCGATACGCAGTATTTT. This codes for CASGGRAVGTDTQYF.

The table lists this clonotype with many counts. V usage is TRBV6-1 and J usage is TRBJ2-3; D gene unclear. The V and J ends lost 5 bases and 2 bases respectively, with 11 bases between them. This CDR3 comprises 14 residues. The V gene's germline CDR1 is MNHNS and CDR2 SASEGT. The CDR3 DNA follows: TGTGCCAGCAGTCCCGGGTCTTCCACAGATACGCAGTATTTT. Translating it yields CASSPGSSTDTQYF.